The subject of this entry is one T cell receptor (beta chain). This clonotype was picked up many times. Its antigen remains undetermined. The record has no base qualities; no much larger clone is one base away. Trimming costs V 3 bases and J 3 bases, and their ends lie 27 bases apart. As encoded in the germline V gene, CDR1 is MDHEN while CDR2 is SYDVKM. Its CDR3 holds 20 amino acids, cysteine through phenylalanine. Only CDR3 DNA remains: 60 bases, in frame from the first base. For repertoire sequencing, the TCR beta CDR3 regions were amplified from RNA transcripts. HTBI primers and the Qiagen OneStep RT-PCR kit were used in a first-round RT-PCR, which was followed by a second-round multiplex PCR, size selection and purification. The libraries underwent paired-end sequencing with 100 bp reads on an Illumina HiSeq2000. As for how the authors treated the data: SOAPnuke was used to process the reads, removing any read that contained adapters or uncalled bases, had a mean Phred below 15, or lacked an exact match to the constant primer or identifier. High-quality paired reads were merged with COPE v1.2.5. Unique nucleotide sequences were defined as clonotypes and aligned to IMGT TRB V, D and J references using MiTCR v1.1. The analysis was limited to V-J combinations with a frequency above 0.0001, which together covered around 99% of the repertoires. For each V-J combination, a TCR clonal expansion and chaos score was defined as the ratio of F50 clonal expansion to chaos observed in the TCRdist matrix. Features were reduced by Welch's t-statistics and random forest to over ten V-J combinations, which fed a naive Bayes classifier. Thyroid-blood repertoire similarity was quantified with the Morisita-Horn index. Using fastp at Q25 and MiXCR, TCRdb reprocessed the public reads and kept productive beta chains. Each entry is one CDR3 protein sequence, shown with its most common DNA and genes. What appears here as the V and J calls and clone size reflects TCRdb's work, not the paper's. This sample lists roughly 170,000 distinct CDR3 sequences; under 45% were detected once. Of the sample, over 7% is held by the ten largest clones.

This entry is derived from a study of Graves' ophthalmopathy and Graves' hyperthyroidism (dated by TCRdb to the late 2010s). As for the study more broadly: Peripheral blood was collected before any treatment was given, at the time of initial diagnosis. An independent validation cohort comprised about 20 hyperthyroidism patients and 15 to 17 patients who later progressed from hyperthyroidism to ophthalmopathy. The 90 to 100 discovery patients were randomly divided into training and test sets at a 7:3 ratio. Following sampling, methimazole starting at 30 mg daily was administered to hyperthyroidism patients, and high-dose intravenous methylprednisolone was administered to ophthalmopathy patients. To tell Graves' ophthalmopathy apart from Graves' hyperthyroidism, and to predict which patients would progress to ophthalmopathy, the study relied on TCR beta repertoire signatures. To explore V-J signatures distinguishing ophthalmopathy from hyperthyroidism, a discovery set of under 110 patients (more than 40 ophthalmopathy, over 55 stable hyperthyroidism) was enrolled. T-cell repertoires of thyroid tissue and blood were compared in about six hyperthyroidism patients. In total, around 140 blood samples were TCR-sequenced: approximately 40 ophthalmopathy, around 75 hyperthyroidism and around 17 hyperthyroidism-to-ophthalmopathy patients. Summary of the overall study and its limitations: Sample size was not predetermined statistically, and investigators were not blinded to group allocation. In cross-validation, the 13-signature model distinguished ophthalmopathy from stable hyperthyroidism with just over 85% sensitivity and about 81% specificity, while in the test set the corresponding values were roughly 80% and 75%. Most expanded thyroid clonotypes with a frequency above 0.001 also appeared in blood, which suggests that blood repertoires may reflect the immune response in the thyroid. In validation, the model predicted ophthalmopathy progression with 55% to 71% sensitivity and about 77% specificity; roughly 12 predicted patients were CT-confirmed with GO in a median of approximately six months.

The ophthalmopathy patients had moderately to severely active disease, with a Clinical Activity Score of 3 or higher, a NOSPECS grade of 4 or higher, and a disease duration of less than 3 months. Anyone with other autoimmune diseases, uncontrolled infections, pregnancy or lactation was excluded from the study. Diagnosis was based on clinical symptoms, serum thyroxine, TRAb, thyroid ultrasound and orbital computed tomography. PBMCs were isolated from approximately 10 ml of fresh peripheral blood by Ficoll-Paque density gradient centrifugation. Trizol reagent was used to extract the total RNA, and its quality was then checked on an Agilent 2100 Bioanalyzer.

Input material: peripheral blood. In this chain, TRBV28 is recombined with TRBJ1-5, with TRBD1 as a weak D call on 5 bases. This TCR was recovered from a man under 40 with Graves' ophthalmopathy. Donor details come from another sample of the same person, matched by shared clones. The CDR3 region reads CASSFGVSSGRGTANQPQHF. The nucleotide sequence reads TGTGCCAGCAGTTTCGGGGTTTCTTCGGGGAGGGGAACGGCCAATCAGCCCCAGCATTTT. Reference TRBV28 and TRBJ1-5 proteins supply the regions before and after the CDR3; the full variable domain is: DVKVTQSSRYLVKRTGEKVFLECVQDMDHENMFWYRQDPGLGLRLIYFSYDVKMKEKGDIPEGYSVSREKKERFSLILESASTNQTSMYLCASSFGVSSGRGTANQPQHFGDGTRLSIL.